Below, 6 T cell receptor beta chains from the same sample are listed, as sequenced in a study of cytomegalovirus exposure and HLA in healthy donors (dated by TCRdb to about 2017). Libraries were made using the immunoSEQ multiplex PCR assay. For the multiplex PCR, a mixture combining 60 forward primers for TCR Vbeta segments and 13 reverse primers for TCR Jbeta segments was used. As stored in TCRdb, this immuneACCESS dataset retains in-frame rearrangements with V and J assigned. A fraction of the clones does not appear; measured against another copy, unresolved V genes explain less than half of the discrepancy, and the remainder lacks a known reason. This sample lists over 120,000 clones; roughly 70% were detected once. The ten largest clones add up to around 7% of the sample. Sequences were obtained from PBMCs. These TCRs come from a man aged 30 to 39 in good health and CMV-seronegative.

V gene TRBV10-1 combines with J gene TRBJ2-7; TRBD2 is a possible D gene (6 bases). The V end was cut by 3 bases, the J end by 5 bases, with 14 bases between. The length of the CDR3 is 14 residues. Germline lookup yields CDR1 WNHNN and CDR2 SYGVQD (reference sequence). The CDR3: CASSDLASLDEQYF. In DNA, the CDR3 is TGCGCCAGCAGTGACCTAGCGTCACTTGACGAGCAGTACTTC.

This clone appeared a single time. The chain uses TRBV4-2 and TRBJ1-1; D uncertain. The length of the CDR3 is 14 residues. The V gene's germline CDR1 is LGHNA and CDR2 YNFKEQ. Deletions cut 0 bases from V and 3 bases from J, with 8 bases between. CDR3 loop: CASSQESRDTEAFF. The CDR3 DNA is TGTGCCAGCAGCCAAGAATCTCGTGACACTGAAGCTTTCTTT.

This clone was observed a handful of times. The rearrangement uses TRBV2 and TRBJ2-7; 9 nucleotides line up with TRBD1. The V and J ends lost 8 bases and 0 bases, in that order; junction bases with no gene match: 8. Germline CDR1 and CDR2: SNHLY and FYNNEI. The CDR3 spans 15 residues. CDR3 sequence reads: CASGGDRESSYEQYF. The CDR3 DNA reads as TGTGCCAGCGGGGGGGACAGGGAGAGCTCCTACGAGCAGTACTTC.

The rearrangement links TRBV19 to TRBJ1-5; D unresolved. The CDR3 is 16 amino acids. Trimming removed 3 bases at V and 2 bases at J, with 14 bases between. Germline CDR1 is LNHDA and CDR2 is SQIVND (reference sequence). This chain's CDR3 is CASSMARVGGNQPQHF. The CDR3, as DNA: TGTGCCAGTAGTATGGCCAGAGTGGGCGGCAATCAGCCCCAGCATTTT.

The rearrangement joins TRBV14 to TRBJ2-6, with TRBD2 matching over 7 bases. The CDR3 contains 18 residues. Germline lookup yields CDR1 SGHDN and CDR2 FVKESK. With 4 bases clipped from V and 0 bases from J, the junction kept 9 bases outside the gene matches. The CDR3, as DNA: TGTGCCAGCAGCCTCGAGCGGGGACTCTTCTCTGGGGCCAACGTCCTGACTTTC. Amino acids: CASSLERGLFSGANVLTF.

The J gene is TRBJ1-1, the V gene TRBV5-1; 9 positions match TRBD1. This CDR3 is 14 amino acids long. The trim removed 3 bases at V and 3 bases at J, leaving 3 bases unmatched. Germline V gives CDR1 SGHRS, CDR2 YFSETQ. DNA of the CDR3: TGCGCCAGCAGCTCACAGGGGGCGTACACTGAAGCTTTCTTT. It translates to CASSSQGAYTEAFF.